These T cell receptor beta chains were read from a single sample in a study of post-analysis software for immune sequencing data. MiXCR was run by TCRdb on the PCR reads, yielding one entry per CDR3 protein. The data show 400,000 to 500,000 distinct CDR3 sequences, 35% to 45% seen once. The sample consisted of blood. The source of these receptors is a girl aged 2-10 years with multiple sclerosis. Both conserved end residues are part of each CDR3. Fields, in order: V gene, J gene, clone size, D gene, CDR3 DNA, CDR3 protein. A D gene is named only where the DNA matches it firmly. Expanded clones get a size class; other rows say once, few or many, or leave the size out.

V: TRBV5-8
J: TRBJ2-1
size: NA
D: TRBD2
DNA: TGTGCCAGCAGCGAAGGGACTAGCGGGGGACAGGAGGAGCAGTTCTTC
CDR3: CASSEGTSGGQEEQFF

V: TRBV7-2
J: TRBJ2-1
size: NA
D: NA
DNA: TGTGCCAGCGGGGGCCGGGCGGGCTCCTACAATGAGCAGTTCTTC
CDR3: CASGGRAGSYNEQFF

V: TRBV7-8
J: TRBJ2-1
size: many
D: TRBD2
DNA: TGTGCCAGCACATCTTTAGCGGGGAGGGGCTACAATGAGCAGTTCTTC
CDR3: CASTSLAGRGYNEQFF

V: TRBV24-1
J: TRBJ2-1
size: NA
D: NA
DNA: TGTGCCACCAGTGAAGGGGCCAGGAATGAGCAGTTCTTC
CDR3: CATSEGARNEQFF

V: TRBV10-1
J: TRBJ2-1
size: few
D: NA
DNA: TGCGCCAGCAGTGCAGGAACCACCTACAATGAGCAGTTCTTC
CDR3: CASSAGTTYNEQFF

V: TRBV20-1
J: TRBJ2-7
size: few
D: NA
DNA: TGCAGTGCCCGCCCAAGCCCCCAAGGAAACTACGAGCAGTACTTC
CDR3: CSARPSPQGNYEQYF

V: TRBV7-8
J: TRBJ2-1
size: NA
D: TRBD2
DNA: TGTGCCAGCATCGGGACTAGCGGATACAATGAGCAGTTCTTC
CDR3: CASIGTSGYNEQFF

V: TRBV5-1
J: TRBJ1-2
size: NA
D: TRBD1
DNA: TGCGCCAGCAGCTTCTGGACAGGGGGGAAAGACCCCTATGGCTACACCTTC
CDR3: CASSFWTGGKDPYGYTF

V: TRBV6-5
J: TRBJ2-7
size: many
D: NA
DNA: TGTGCCAGCAGTTACTCGAGGCGGAAAGCTCGCGAGCAGTACTTC
CDR3: CASSYSRRKAREQYF

V: TRBV27
J: TRBJ2-7
size: NA
D: TRBD1
DNA: TGTGCCAGCAGCGCTAACCCTAGGACAGGGACTGGCTACGAGCAGTACTTC
CDR3: CASSANPRTGTGYEQYF

V: TRBV9
J: TRBJ2-1
size: few
D: TRBD2
DNA: TGTGCCAGCAGCCGGTCTAGCGGGAGGGCCCATGAGCAGTTCTTC
CDR3: CASSRSSGRAHEQFF

V: TRBV28
J: TRBJ1-2
size: few
D: NA
DNA: TGTGCCAGCAGTTTGAGAGGAGGCGGTGGCTACACCTTC
CDR3: CASSLRGGGGYTF

V: TRBV12-3/TRBV12-4
J: TRBJ1-6
size: few
D: NA
DNA: TGTGCCAGCAGTTTTTATGATTCACCCCTCCACTTT
CDR3: CASSFYDSPLHF

V: TRBV6-2/TRBV6-3
J: TRBJ2-7
size: few
D: TRBD2
DNA: TGTGCCACCAGACTAGCGGGAGATAACGAGCAGTACTTC
CDR3: CATRLAGDNEQYF

V: TRBV7-9
J: TRBJ2-7
size: few
D: NA
DNA: TGTGCCAGCAGGTCCAGCGGTGGAGACGAGCAGTACTTC
CDR3: CASRSSGGDEQYF

V: TRBV2
J: TRBJ1-2
size: few
D: TRBD1
DNA: TGTGCCACCAAGGCACAGGGGAGTAGTAACTATGGCTACACCTTC
CDR3: CATKAQGSSNYGYTF

V: TRBV12-3/TRBV12-4
J: TRBJ1-6
size: NA
D: NA
DNA: TGTGCCAGCAGTCCCCGGGGGTCTCGGAGTTCACCCCTCCACTTT
CDR3: CASSPRGSRSSPLHF

V: TRBV27
J: TRBJ2-4
size: NA
D: TRBD2
DNA: TGTGCCAGCAGTAGAATCGGGGGGGGAAACATTCAGTACTTC
CDR3: CASSRIGGGNIQYF

V: TRBV4-1
J: TRBJ1-2
size: NA
D: TRBD1
DNA: TGCGCCAGCAGGGACGAACTGACAGGGGCGGATGGCTACACCTTC
CDR3: CASRDELTGADGYTF

V: TRBV5-1
J: TRBJ2-7
size: many
D: TRBD2
DNA: TGTGCCAGCAGCCTCGGGACTAGCGGGAGTTACGAGCAGTACTTC
CDR3: CASSLGTSGSYEQYF

V: TRBV7-2
J: TRBJ2-7
size: few
D: NA
DNA: TGTGCCAGCAGCATGCCGGGACTGGGTTTCTACGAGCAGTACTTC
CDR3: CASSMPGLGFYEQYF

V: TRBV29-1
J: TRBJ2-3
size: NA
D: NA
DNA: TGCAGCGTTCTGTCAGGGCTGGGGACAGATACGCAGTATTTT
CDR3: CSVLSGLGTDTQYF

V: TRBV7-9
J: TRBJ2-7
size: NA
D: NA
DNA: TGTGCCAGCAGGGATTCAGGACAGTCCTACGAGCAGTACTTC
CDR3: CASRDSGQSYEQYF